This T cell receptor beta chain was sequenced in a study of blood T cell repertoires in COVID-19. Overall study: COVID-19 samples collected from the United States, Italy and Spain covered acute and convalescent phases. Sample material is recorded as cDNA or gDNA derived from T cells, B-cell-depleted T cells, or PBMCs.

The protocol was immunoSEQ multiplex PCR, while the TCRdb copy is restricted to in-frame clones and leaves out a portion. This table holds 25,000 to 30,000 clones, roughly 80% found once. Germline-derived CDR1 and CDR2 are SGHNT and YYREEE (reference sequence). There are 18 residues in the CDR3. Germline trimming cut 3 bases from V and 4 bases from J; bases unmatched to any gene: 13. The sequenced sample was peripheral blood. The clonotype was recovered from a man aged 50 to 60 with active or convalescent COVID-19. J is TRBJ2-2 and V is TRBV5-4; 9 nucleotides match TRBD2. Here the CDR3 reads CASSSGQAGGSVTGELFF. In DNA, the CDR3 is TGTGCCAGCAGCTCGGGCCAGGCGGGGGGGTCGGTCACCGGGGAGCTGTTTTTT. Full variable domain (rest looked up from reference TRBV5-4 and TRBJ2-2): ETGVTQSPTHLIKTRGQQVTLRCSSQSGHNTVSWYQQALGQGPQFIFQYYREEENGRGNFPPRFSGLQFPNYSSELNVNALELDDSALYLCASSSGQAGGSVTGELFFGEGSRLTVL.